This record looks at one TCR beta chain sequence and its context. The antigen remains undetermined. CDR3 length equals 15 residues. Trimming removed 4 bases from V and 3 bases from J; junction bases left unmatched: 7. Per the germline V gene, CDR1 is MGHRA and CDR2 is YSYEKL. TCRdb fed the reads into MiXCR, producing one record per CDR3 protein. Counted here are roughly 860,000 distinct CDR3 sequences, 32% occurring once; the ten biggest clones make up 9.5% to 15%. This specimen belongs to a study of T cell repertoires in cytomegalovirus infection. Study background: Alongside well-studied HLA-B-restricted CMV epitopes, recently identified HLA-C-restricted CMV epitopes were also used. Public TCR beta signatures indicated both CMV infection and matching HLA type. General observations from the study: Using cumulative public TCR beta family frequency, the authors identified those who carried CMV together with the relevant HLA.

The sequence came from a human donor in good health (CMV status not recorded). Some clones in this sample may be carry-over from other donors' samples. The sequencing used cultured CD8+ T cells from PBMCs, collected from culture after CMV antigen stimulation. The chain joins TRBV4-1 to TRBJ1-2; 8 nucleotides agree with TRBD1. The CDR3, as DNA: TGCGCCAGCAGCCCTTCGGGACAGGACTACTATGGCTACACCTTC. Residues: CASSPSGQDYYGYTF.